This record covers a single T cell receptor (beta chain). Its antigen is not known. V dropped 5 bases and J dropped 0; count of bases not matched to a gene: 3. The germline V gene has CDR1 SGHNT and CDR2 YENEEA. The CDR3 has 15 residues. Sequencing used immunoSEQ multiplex PCR; TCRdb keeps in-frame clones, though not all of them. The table includes more than 150,000 clones, more than 70% detected once. These data are taken from a study of T cell responses to AZD1222 COVID-19 vaccine. Overall study findings and caveats: Two AZD1222 doses significantly raised spike-specific TCR breadth and depth over controls. Clonal diversity may have been underestimated, and the donors were mostly white British, with more females than males. Recipients of AZD1222 seropositive at baseline numbered only 6 or 7.

J is TRBJ2-1 and V is TRBV11-3, with 8 bases matching TRBD1. The sample here was peripheral blood, taken 28 days after the second AZD1222 dose. The TCR originated in an adult who received the AZD1222 COVID-19 vaccine. CDR3 in DNA: TGTGCCAGCAGCAAAGGACAGGGCTCCTACAATGAGCAGTTCTTC. Protein: CASSKGQGSYNEQFF.